This is a list of T cell receptor beta chains from one sample in a study of pediatric ulcerative colitis. Assay: immunoSEQ multiplex PCR; the TCRdb copy retains only in-frame clones and omits some. Here the sample spans approximately 40,000 clones, about 80% being singletons. The sequenced sample was gut tissue. These receptors all come from a boy between 5 and 17 years old with moderate ulcerative colitis. The CDR3 runs from the conserved cysteine through the conserved F or W. Each record gives: V gene, clone size, D gene, J gene, CDR3 DNA, CDR3 protein. The D gene is left open where the match is weak. A clone size is listed for some rows: how often the clone was seen (once, few, many), or a class if it is expanded.

TRBV15,.,TRBD1,TRBJ2-1,TGTGCCACCAGGGGACAGACCTACAATGAGCAGTTCTTC,CATRGQTYNEQFF
TRBV27,few,.,TRBJ1-4,TGTGCCAGCAGTTTTAGTGGGGATGAAAAACTGTTTTTT,CASSFSGDEKLFF
TRBV7-6,.,.,TRBJ2-1,TGTGCCAGCAGCCCAAGGCCCCACTCCTACAATGAGCAGTTCTTC,CASSPRPHSYNEQFF
TRBV7-6,.,.,TRBJ2-5,TGTGCCAGCAGCCCGAGTGAGACCCAGTACTTC,CASSPSETQYF
TRBV18,.,.,TRBJ2-2,TGTGCCAGCTCACCCCTTGGGCGGGGGAACACCGGGGAGCTGTTTTTT,CASSPLGRGNTGELFF
TRBV5-1,few,.,TRBJ1-2,TGCGCCAGCACGGGGGTCACCAACTATGGCTACACCTTC,CASTGVTNYGYTF
TRBV29-1,.,.,TRBJ1-2,TGCAGCGTTGAAATAAGGCAGGCCCCTAACTATGGCTACACCTTC,CSVEIRQAPNYGYTF
TRBV5-1,.,TRBD2,TRBJ2-5,TGCGCCAGCAGCCCCTTTAGCGGGGGGGCCACGGAGACCCAGTACTTC,CASSPFSGGATETQYF
TRBV12-1,once,.,TRBJ2-5,TGTGCCAGCAGCTTTGGGGACTATCCCTCGAAACAGTACTTC,CASSFGDYPSKQYF
TRBV7-2,.,.,TRBJ1-2,TGTGCCAGCAGCTTGGGTACTACGACAGGAGTATTGGGGTATGGCTACACCTTC,CASSLGTTTGVLGYGYTF
TRBV5-1,.,.,TRBJ1-1,TGCGCCAGCAGCGACAGCCGGATGAACACTGAAGCTTTCTTT,CASSDSRMNTEAFF
TRBV6-5,.,TRBD2,TRBJ2-7,TGTGCCAGCAGTTACTCGAGCGGGAGCTCCTACGAGCAGTACTTC,CASSYSSGSSYEQYF
TRBV29-1,.,.,TRBJ2-3,TGCAGCGTCCTGACAGGGAGGAGTGCAGATACGCAGTATTTT,CSVLTGRSADTQYF
TRBV18,.,.,TRBJ2-1,TGTGCCAGCTCACCTTTTTCCGGGAAAGAGCAGTTCTTC,CASSPFSGKEQFF
TRBV4-2,.,TRBD2,TRBJ2-3,TGTGCCAGCCGAGGCGGGGGGACCCAGGTGGATACGCAGTATTTT,CASRGGGTQVDTQYF
TRBV11-2,.,.,TRBJ2-5,TGTGCCAGCAGCTACTCAGGGTTCCAAGAGACCCAGTACTTC,CASSYSGFQETQYF
TRBV20-1,.,.,TRBJ2-1,TGCAGTGCCGGTGGGGTGTTGTTCTTC,CSAGGVLFF
TRBV29-1,.,.,TRBJ2-7,TGCAGCGCAGAGCTTAGCTCCTACGAGCAGTACTTC,CSAELSSYEQYF
TRBV29-1,.,TRBD2,TRBJ2-5,TGCAGCGTTGATGGGACTAGCGGGGAAGAGACCCAGTACTTC,CSVDGTSGEETQYF
TRBV6-5,.,TRBD2,TRBJ2-7,TGTGCCAGCGGTAGCGGGGGAGCCTCGGAGGGAGAGCAGTACTTC,CASGSGGASEGEQYF
TRBV5-1,.,TRBD1,TRBJ1-2,TGCGCCAGCAGCCCCAGGGGGCGAGGAGGCTACACCTTC,CASSPRGRGGYTF
TRBV11-3,few,.,TRBJ1-3,TGTGCCAGCAGCCCGGACTCTGGAAACACCATATATTTT,CASSPDSGNTIYF
TRBV5-1,.,.,TRBJ2-2,TGCGCCAGCAGCCGGACAGTTTCGAACACCGGGGAGCTGTTTTTT,CASSRTVSNTGELFF
TRBV6-1,.,.,TRBJ1-1,TGTGCCAGCCTGACATTTATGAACACTGAAGCTTTCTTT,CASLTFMNTEAFF
TRBV4-3,once,.,TRBJ1-1,TGCGCCAGCAGCCAATCGGACGGGAACACTGAAGCTTTCTTT,CASSQSDGNTEAFF
TRBV5-1,.,TRBD2,TRBJ2-5,TGCGCCAGCAGTCGGCTAGCGGGAGGGGGTGGTCAAGAGACCCAGTACTTC,CASSRLAGGGGQETQYF
TRBV5-1,few,.,TRBJ1-2,TGCGCCAGCAGCATTTCTACGGGACAAACAGGCGGCTACACCTTC,CASSISTGQTGGYTF
TRBV5-6,.,.,TRBJ2-7,TGTGCCAGCAGCTTGGATTTCATGTCCCAGGGGAGCTCCTACGAGCAGTACTTC,CASSLDFMSQGSSYEQYF
TRBV6-1,.,.,TRBJ1-2,TGTGCCAGCAGCCTGCCGTCGAACCTATATGGCTACACCTTC,CASSLPSNLYGYTF
TRBV18,.,TRBD1,TRBJ2-7,TGTGCCAGCTCCCCGGGACAGGATTACGAGCAGTACTTC,CASSPGQDYEQYF
TRBV6-1,.,TRBD2,TRBJ2-1,TGTGCCAGTATTTTAGCGGGAGGGATATACAATGAGCAGTTCTTC,CASILAGGIYNEQFF
TRBV7-3,.,.,TRBJ2-5,TGTGCCAGCAGTCGTCGGGAGGGGGCAGGGGAGACCCAGTACTTC,CASSRREGAGETQYF
TRBV5-4,.,TRBD1,TRBJ2-7,TGTGCCAGCAGCTTGGAGGGGGCGTCCGAGCAGTACTTC,CASSLEGASEQYF
TRBV18,few,.,TRBJ2-1,TGTGCCAGCCTACCGGGACTGGGGTTCGATGAGCAGTTCTTC,CASLPGLGFDEQFF
TRBV7-8,few,.,TRBJ1-5,TGTGCCAGCAGCTTAGCGGGTCAGCCCCAGCATTTT,CASSLAGQPQHF
TRBV15,few,.,TRBJ2-5,TGTGCCACCAGCAGAGTGGGCAGAGGGGAGACCCAGTACTTC,CATSRVGRGETQYF
TRBV5-4,.,TRBD2,TRBJ2-3,TGTGCCAGCAGCTTAGGACTAGGTGAAGATACGCAGTATTTT,CASSLGLGEDTQYF
TRBV7-3,.,.,TRBJ1-1,TGTGCCAGCAGCCCTGGACTACTGAACACTGAAGCTTTCTTT,CASSPGLLNTEAFF
TRBV1,.,.,TRBJ2-3,TGCACCAGCAGCCGACGACTAGGACTAGCGGGAGACTACGATACGCAGTATTTT,CTSSRRLGLAGDYDTQYF
TRBV28,.,TRBD1,TRBJ2-3,TGTGCCAGCAGTTCCCCCTCCGGGACAGTCACAGATACGCAGTATTTT,CASSSPSGTVTDTQYF
TRBV7-7,.,TRBD1,TRBJ1-1,TGTGCTAGCAGCGCGACTGGACAGGGCGAAGCTTTCTTT,CASSATGQGEAFF
TRBV10-3,.,TRBD2,TRBJ2-1,TGTGCCTCTTTGGGCGGGAGCTCCTACAATGAGCAGTTCTTC,CASLGGSSYNEQFF
TRBV7-2,.,.,TRBJ1-3,TGTGCCAGCAGCTTATTCCAGGGGTCTGGAAACACCATATATTTT,CASSLFQGSGNTIYF
TRBV7-3,.,TRBD1,TRBJ1-2,TGTGCCAGCAGCCAACAGGGGGACTATGGCTACACCTTC,CASSQQGDYGYTF
TRBV2,.,.,TRBJ2-7,TGTGCCAGCAGTGAGACTGCAGGATGGGACGAGCAGTACTTC,CASSETAGWDEQYF
TRBV7-9,.,.,TRBJ2-1,TGTGCCAGCAGCTTTCCCCACGACTATGAGCAGTTCTTC,CASSFPHDYEQFF
TRBV9,.,.,TRBJ2-3,TGTGCCAGCAGCGCCTTTTCAGATACGCAGTATTTT,CASSAFSDTQYF
TRBV7-3,few,TRBD1,TRBJ1-2,TGTGCCAGCAGCCGGGGACAGGGTTATGGCTACACCTTC,CASSRGQGYGYTF
TRBV6-4,.,.,TRBJ1-1,TGTGCCAGCAGTGACTCGGGCAGGGCCACTGAAGCTTTCTTT,CASSDSGRATEAFF
TRBV18,.,TRBD2,TRBJ2-7,TGTGCCAGCTCACCAGACTCGGGACTAGTAGACGAGCAGTACTTC,CASSPDSGLVDEQYF
TRBV5-1,few,.,TRBJ2-7,TGCGCCAGCAGCAGGACAGAAAGCTCCTACGAGCAGTACTTC,CASSRTESSYEQYF
TRBV5-4,few,.,TRBJ1-3,TGTGCCAGCAGCTTGGTGGGGGGTGACACCATATATTTT,CASSLVGGDTIYF
TRBV7-3,.,.,TRBJ2-7,TGTGCCAGCAGCCCTTCGGGCGGTAGCGTCTCCGAGCAGTACTTC,CASSPSGGSVSEQYF
TRBV9,.,.,TRBJ2-7,TGTGCCAGCAGCGTAGCGATGTGGGCAGGGTTCGACGAGCAGTACTTC,CASSVAMWAGFDEQYF
TRBV18,.,.,TRBJ1-2,TGTGCCAGCTCACCACTCAGGGGCGCTGGATATGGCTACACCTTC,CASSPLRGAGYGYTF
TRBV15,.,TRBD1,TRBJ1-5,TGTGCCACCAGCAGAGGGACAGGGGTTTACAATCAGCCCCAGCATTTT,CATSRGTGVYNQPQHF
TRBV19,.,.,TRBJ1-2,TGTGCCAGTAGTTTGACCCGTGACAACTATGGCTACACCTTC,CASSLTRDNYGYTF